These T cell receptor beta chains were read from a single sample in a study of cytomegalovirus exposure and HLA in healthy donors. The method was immunoSEQ multiplex PCR; TCRdb's version includes in-frame clones alone and lacks a portion of them. The sample lists fewer than 250,000 clones, 65% to 80% seen once, with under 5% in the top ten. Sample: PBMCs. The receptors here all came from a young man in good health and CMV-seropositive. The CDR3 runs from the conserved cysteine through the conserved F or W. Each record gives: V gene, J gene, CDR3 length, clone size, D gene, CDR3 DNA, CDR3 protein. The D gene is left open where the match is weak. The size field is filled for only some rows; it gives once, few, many or a size class.

TRBV4-2	TRBJ2-7	12	NA	NA	TGTGCCAGCAGCCAAGATAGAGACGAGCAGTACTTC	CASSQDRDEQYF
TRBV6-1	TRBJ2-1	15	once	NA	TGTGCCAGCAGGTCTACAGGGAGCTCCTACAATGAGCAGTTCTTC	CASRSTGSSYNEQFF
TRBV9	TRBJ2-1	16	once	TRBD2	TGTGCCAGCAGCGTCGGAGCGGGAGCCTCCTACAATGAGCAGTTCTTC	CASSVGAGASYNEQFF
TRBV4-2	TRBJ2-1	15	NA	TRBD2	TGTGCCAGCAGCCCCCAAGCGGGGGGGTGGAATGAGCAGTTCTTC	CASSPQAGGWNEQFF
TRBV7-8	TRBJ2-4	18	NA	NA	TGTGCCAGCAGCCAAAGGGGGGCTGACAGGGATGCCAAAAACATTCAGTACTTC	CASSQRGADRDAKNIQYF
TRBV7-2	TRBJ2-3	13	once	NA	TGTGCCAGCAGCTTAAAAGGGGGAGATACGCAGTATTTT	CASSLKGGDTQYF
TRBV4-3	TRBJ1-3	17	few	TRBD1	TGCGCCAGCAGCCAATCTGGGGCAGGGGGCTCTGGAAACACCATATATTTT	CASSQSGAGGSGNTIYF
TRBV14	TRBJ1-2	15	NA	NA	TGTGCCAGCAGCCCCGAGCGGATTTCTAACTATGGCTACACCTTC	CASSPERISNYGYTF
TRBV5-1	TRBJ2-7	15	few	NA	TGCGCCAGCAGCTTGGGTCCGGGGTCGCAATACGAGCAGTACTTC	CASSLGPGSQYEQYF
TRBV5-1	TRBJ2-5	14	NA	NA	TGCGCCAGCAGCTTAAGGGGCCGGGGGGAGACCCAGTACTTC	CASSLRGRGETQYF
TRBV29-1	TRBJ2-1	16	NA	TRBD2	TGCAGCGTTGAAGAAATGGCGGCGGGAGAGAACAATGAGCAGTTCTTC	CSVEEMAAGENNEQFF
TRBV6-5	TRBJ2-5	14	NA	TRBD2	TGTGCCAGCAGTGGGACTAGCGGGGGAGAGACCCAGTACTTC	CASSGTSGGETQYF
TRBV7-9	TRBJ1-2	13	once	NA	TGTGCCAGCAGGGGCGGACAGCTAAATGGCTACACCTTC	CASRGGQLNGYTF
TRBV30	TRBJ1-5	14	NA	TRBD1	TGTGCCGCTTCGACAGGGACTAGCAATCAGCCCCAGCATTTT	CAASTGTSNQPQHF
TRBV9	TRBJ2-6	14	NA	NA	TGTGCCAGCAGCCTTGTGCGGGGGGCCAACGTCCTGACTTTC	CASSLVRGANVLTF
TRBV7-6	TRBJ2-7	12	NA	NA	TGTGCCAGCAGCTTACCAGGGAACGAGCAGTACTTC	CASSLPGNEQYF
TRBV6-6	TRBJ1-1	14	NA	NA	TGTGCCAGCAGTTATCCCGGGAGGGGGATTGAAGCTTTCTTT	CASSYPGRGIEAFF
TRBV7-9	TRBJ2-5	13	NA	NA	TGTGCCAGCAGCGTCGTGGAGGGGGAGACCCAGTACTTC	CASSVVEGETQYF
TRBV5-1	TRBJ2-7	12	NA	NA	TGCGCCAGCAGCTTGGACAGTAACGAGCAGTACTTC	CASSLDSNEQYF
TRBV27	TRBJ1-2	14	NA	NA	TGTGCCAGCAGTTCCCCGGGCCAGGGTGGGGGCTACACCTTC	CASSSPGQGGGYTF
TRBV6-5	TRBJ1-1	16	NA	TRBD1	TGTGCCAGCAGTTACTCGGCAGGGGGAGGTGGCACTGAAGCTTTCTTT	CASSYSAGGGGTEAFF
TRBV13	TRBJ2-3	13	NA	TRBD1	TGTGCCAGCAGCGCGGACAGGGGGGATACGCAGTATTTT	CASSADRGDTQYF
TRBV7-8	TRBJ1-2	14	few	NA	TGTGCCAGCAGCTTAGCGACCGGGGGTCGGGGCTACACCTTC	CASSLATGGRGYTF
TRBV4-1	TRBJ2-7	14	NA	TRBD1	TGCGCCAGCAGCCAGGGACAGGGAGCCTACGAGCAGTACTTC	CASSQGQGAYEQYF
TRBV19	TRBJ2-7	14	NA	NA	TGTGCCAGTAGTATGGGGGCGGGCAGCTACGAGCAGTACTTC	CASSMGAGSYEQYF
TRBV6-1	TRBJ1-5	15	few	TRBD1	TGTGCCAGCAGCACAGGGGACGGCAGCAATCAGCCCCAGCATTTT	CASSTGDGSNQPQHF
TRBV19	TRBJ2-4	13	NA	NA	TGTGCCAGTAGTCACCTTCAGGGAAACATTCAGTACTTC	CASSHLQGNIQYF
TRBV6-4	TRBJ2-1	13	few	NA	TGTGCCAGCAGGAGGACAGAGTACAATGAGCAGTTCTTC	CASRRTEYNEQFF
TRBV28	TRBJ2-7	13	NA	NA	TGTGCCAGCAGTTTCCCCCTGAGGTACGAGCAGTACTTC	CASSFPLRYEQYF
TRBV9	TRBJ2-7	13	once	TRBD1	TGTGCCAGCAGCGACCGGGACAGGGGCGAGCAGTACTTC	CASSDRDRGEQYF
TRBV6-5	TRBJ2-1	14	NA	TRBD1	TGTGCCAGCCTTGAGGGACAGGGGGCCAATGAGCAGTTCTTC	CASLEGQGANEQFF
TRBV5-8	TRBJ2-1	14	NA	TRBD2	TGTGCCAGCAGCTTCCTAGCGGGGGGAGTTGAGCAGTTCTTC	CASSFLAGGVEQFF
TRBV7-3	TRBJ2-1	13	NA	NA	TGTGCCAGCAGCTACCCGGGATACAATGAGCAGTTCTTC	CASSYPGYNEQFF
TRBV29-1	TRBJ1-2	13	NA	TRBD1	TGCAGCGTTGAGGGACAGGGATCCTATGGCTACACCTTC	CSVEGQGSYGYTF
TRBV28	TRBJ1-2	17	NA	TRBD1	TGTGCCAGCAGTCCAGGGACAGGACCTTTGGGGAACTATGGCTACACCTTC	CASSPGTGPLGNYGYTF
TRBV7-3	TRBJ2-7	14	NA	TRBD1	TGTGCCAGCAGCTCGGGACAGGGATCGAGGGAGCAGTACTTC	CASSSGQGSREQYF
TRBV5-1	TRBJ2-5	18	few	TRBD2	TGCGCCAGCAGCTTGGAAGGTCTAGCGGGGGGCGCTCGGGGGACCCAGTACTTC	CASSLEGLAGGARGTQYF
TRBV5-4	TRBJ2-2	16	NA	TRBD1	TGTGCCAGCAGCTCCGGACAGGACAGGAACACCGGGGAGCTGTTTTTT	CASSSGQDRNTGELFF
TRBV2	TRBJ2-7	15	few	NA	TGTGCCAGCAGTGAACGGTCAGGGCCTACCTACGAGCAGTACTTC	CASSERSGPTYEQYF
TRBV19	TRBJ2-7	13	few	TRBD2	TGTGCCAGTAGTATTGGACTAGCGCTCGAGCAGTACTTC	CASSIGLALEQYF
TRBV19	TRBJ2-7	16	once	TRBD1	TGTGCCAGTAGTCGATCGTGGACAGGGGGCTCCTACGAGCAGTACTTC	CASSRSWTGGSYEQYF
TRBV30	TRBJ1-5	14	NA	NA	TGTGCCTGGAGTTCCGGGGTGGGTAGTGAGCCCCAGCATTTT	CAWSSGVGSEPQHF
TRBV28	TRBJ1-5	15	NA	TRBD1	TGTGCCAGCAGTTCGGGACAGGGTGGCAATCAGCCCCAGCATTTT	CASSSGQGGNQPQHF
TRBV14	TRBJ2-7	14	NA	TRBD2	TGTGCCAGCAGCTTGACTAGCGGGGTCTCCGAGCAGTACTTC	CASSLTSGVSEQYF
TRBV7-9	TRBJ1-6	15	NA	TRBD1	TGTGCCAGCAGCTGGGGACAGGAGCGTAATTCACCCCTCCACTTT	CASSWGQERNSPLHF
TRBV5-1	TRBJ2-3	12	NA	NA	TGCGCCAGCAGCTTGAGCGAGGATACGCAGTATTTT	CASSLSEDTQYF
TRBV2	TRBJ2-3	13	NA	NA	TGTGCCAGCAGGGGGGACAACACAGATACGCAGTATTTT	CASRGDNTDTQYF
TRBV5-1	TRBJ2-1	16	once	NA	TGCGCCAGCAGCTCTCGAACAGGCGCCTCCTACAATGAGCAGTTCTTC	CASSSRTGASYNEQFF
TRBV5-1	TRBJ2-5	14	few	TRBD1	TGCGCCAGCAGCGAGGGACAGGCGCAAGAGACCCAGTACTTC	CASSEGQAQETQYF
TRBV7-9	TRBJ2-3	15	few	TRBD1	TGTGCCAGCAGCTTAGGACAGGGGGCAACAGATACGCAGTATTTT	CASSLGQGATDTQYF
TRBV5-6	TRBJ2-3	14	few	TRBD2	TGTGCCAGCTCCACCGCTAGCGGTGGAGATACGCAGTATTTT	CASSTASGGDTQYF
TRBV18	TRBJ1-2	14	few	TRBD1	TGTGCCAGCTCTACCGCGGGACAGGGGACTGGCTACACCTTC	CASSTAGQGTGYTF
TRBV28	TRBJ1-4	14	NA	TRBD1	TGTGCCAGCAGAACAGGGGGCACTAATGAAAAACTGTTTTTT	CASRTGGTNEKLFF
TRBV30	TRBJ2-1	13	NA	NA	TGTGCCTGGGCTAGGGGAGGTTTGATTGAGCAGTTCTTC	CAWARGGLIEQFF
TRBV27	TRBJ2-2	14	NA	NA	TGTGCCAGCAGTTTAGACAGGTTCACCGGGGAGCTGTTTTTT	CASSLDRFTGELFF